This T cell receptor (beta chain) was retrieved from a study of blood T cell repertoires in COVID-19 (TCRdb year 2020). As for the study more broadly: Samples from collaborators originated in the United States, Italy and Spain and spanned both the acute and convalescent phases of COVID-19. A de-identified subject ID, COVID-19 status, age in years and sex were almost always included in the sample metadata. The samples were drawn from the first 160 participants of the ongoing ImmuneRACE study and from over 950 subjects provided by 6 global collaborators. Where available, HLA class I and class II types were taken from metadata supplied by the sample provider and were not determined by assay-based typing. The repertoires were made available in a free public database intended to serve as a resource for research on the immune response to SARS-CoV-2. The prospective study material was composed of cDNA or gDNA derived from T cells, B-cell-depleted T cells, or PBMCs. The dataset comprised deeply sampled blood TCRbeta repertoires from subjects exposed to, actively infected with, or recovered from COVID-19.

The immunoSEQ Assay, a bias-controlled multiplex PCR, was used to amplify TCRbeta CDR3 regions from genomic DNA. The paper's data handling went like this. The number of nucleated cells in each sample was estimated by amplification of reference gene primers within the assay. Sequence reads were collapsed and filtered to measure the absolute abundance of every unique TCRbeta CDR3 rearrangement. Productive Simpson clonality was computed per sample as the square root of Simpson's diversity index over productive rearrangements. This is the immuneACCESS table as TCRdb keeps it, with only in-frame sequences that have V and J called. A part of the clones is gone; compared with another copy, unresolved V genes explain less than half, and the rest is unexplained. D and trimming were read from the DNA, whereas the V and J calls and clone size are those reported in that table. A total of about 200,000 clones appear in this sample, around four fifths of them only once. The ten largest clonotypes hold about 3% of the sample.

This clone was picked up a small number of times. Which antigen it targets is not known. Base quality data are lacking; no much larger clone is found one base away. The study at large found these results: The quantity of clinical and demographic metadata differed by source and by participant and was supplied without curation.

The V end gives up 10 bases and the J end 4 bases, leaving 8 bases in the junction not matched to a gene. Sequences LNHDA (CDR1) and SQIVND (CDR2) are obtained from the germline V gene (reference sequence). The CDR3 spans 13 residues, from the cysteine through the phenylalanine. Only the CDR3 DNA is retained, 39 bases long and in frame from the first base. Each collaborating institution followed its own protocols to collect whole blood in K2EDTA tubes. For TCRbeta analysis, collaborator samples were shipped as frozen whole blood, as isolated PBMCs, or as DNA extracted from either sample type. Sequencing was performed on peripheral blood. This clonotype was obtained from a woman aged 80 or over with active or convalescent COVID-19. The chain joins TRBV19 to TRBJ2-7; TRBD1 fits 9 bases in the junction. The CDR3 region has the sequence CATRGQGVYEQYF. The DNA sequence reads TGTGCCACCCGGGGACAGGGAGTGTACGAGCAGTACTTC. Joined to the reference TRBV19 and TRBJ2-7 proteins, this CDR3 gives the full variable domain: DGGITQSPKYLFRKEGQNVTLSCEQNLNHDAMYWYRQDPGQGLRLIYYSQIVNDFQKGDIAEGYSVSREKKESFPLTVTSAQKNPTAFYLCATRGQGVYEQYFGPGTRLTVT.